The TCR beta chain under discussion was sequenced for a study of T cell repertoires in breast cancer. As for the study in general: ER+/PR+ status applied to most of the approximately 20 tumors.

CDR3 length: 13 residues. Germline CDR1 is SEHNR and CDR2 is FQNEAQ (reference sequence). V dropped 8 bases and J dropped 7; count of bases not matched to a gene: 7. A second nested PCR with blocking oligonucleotides suppressed unpaired genes. TCRdb re-called the emulsion pairing reads through MiXCR, storing one row per CDR3 protein. The sample contains some 37,000 distinct CDR3 sequences, 45% of which appear only once. An expanded emulsion RT-PCR with primers for all TCR V genes paired CD8+ T cell chains. This sequence was found in a pool of human donors with breast cancer or a healthy control (not recorded which). The rearrangement joins TRBV7-9 to TRBJ2-1, with 8 bases lining up with TRBD2. The sample taken for sequencing was CD8+ T cells. CDR3 protein: CASLVTGGNEQFF. The CDR3 coding sequence is TGTGCCAGCCTGGTGACGGGAGGGAATGAGCAGTTCTTC.